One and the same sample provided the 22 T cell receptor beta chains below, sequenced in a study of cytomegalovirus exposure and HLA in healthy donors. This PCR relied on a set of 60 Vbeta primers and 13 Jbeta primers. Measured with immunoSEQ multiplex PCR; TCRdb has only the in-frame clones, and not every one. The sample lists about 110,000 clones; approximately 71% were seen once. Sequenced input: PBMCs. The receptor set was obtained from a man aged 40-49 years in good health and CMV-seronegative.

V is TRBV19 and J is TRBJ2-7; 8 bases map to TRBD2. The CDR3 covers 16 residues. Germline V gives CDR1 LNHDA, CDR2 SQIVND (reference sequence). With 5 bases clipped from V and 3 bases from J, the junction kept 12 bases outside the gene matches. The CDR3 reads CASSAFLGGGNYEQYF. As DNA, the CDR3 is TGTGCCAGTAGTGCTTTTCTGGGCGGGGGGAACTACGAGCAGTACTTC.

The chain's CDR3 is CASSPTGLGNQPQHF. Written as DNA, the CDR3 is TGTGCCAGCTCCCCTACAGGGTTGGGAAATCAGCCCCAGCATTTT. The chain carries TRBV18 and TRBJ1-5; D may be TRBD1 (6 bases). The V gene's germline CDR1 is KGHSH and CDR2 LQKENI. The CDR3 loop spans 15 amino acids. Trimming took off 6 bases at V and 4 bases at J, with 16 bases between the two ends. Together with reference TRBV18 and TRBJ1-5, the CDR3 gives the full variable domain: NAGVMQNPRHLVRRRGQEARLRCSPMKGHSHVYWYRQLPEEGLKFMVYLQKENIIDESGMPKERFSAEFPKEGPSILRIQQVVRGDSAAYFCASSPTGLGNQPQHFGDGTRLSIL.

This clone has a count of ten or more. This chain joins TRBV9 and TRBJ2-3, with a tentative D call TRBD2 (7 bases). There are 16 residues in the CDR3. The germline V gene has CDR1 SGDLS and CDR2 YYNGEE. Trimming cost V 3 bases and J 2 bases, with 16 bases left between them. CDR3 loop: CASSAAWGGATDTQYF. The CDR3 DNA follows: TGTGCCAGCAGCGCAGCCTGGGGGGGGGCCACAGATACGCAGTATTTT.

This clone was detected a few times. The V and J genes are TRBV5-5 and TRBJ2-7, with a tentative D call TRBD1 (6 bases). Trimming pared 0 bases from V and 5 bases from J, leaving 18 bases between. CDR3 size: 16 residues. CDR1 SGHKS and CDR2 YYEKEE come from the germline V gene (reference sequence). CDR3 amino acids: CASSLEGRGPLNEQYF. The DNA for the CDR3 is TGTGCCAGCAGCTTGGAGGGCAGGGGACCTCTCAACGAGCAGTACTTC.

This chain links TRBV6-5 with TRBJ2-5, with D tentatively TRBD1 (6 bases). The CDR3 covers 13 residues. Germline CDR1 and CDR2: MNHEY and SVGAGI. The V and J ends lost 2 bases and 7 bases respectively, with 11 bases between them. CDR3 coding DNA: TGTGCCAGCAGTTACATGAGGGGGAGGACCCAGTACTTC. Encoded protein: CASSYMRGRTQYF.

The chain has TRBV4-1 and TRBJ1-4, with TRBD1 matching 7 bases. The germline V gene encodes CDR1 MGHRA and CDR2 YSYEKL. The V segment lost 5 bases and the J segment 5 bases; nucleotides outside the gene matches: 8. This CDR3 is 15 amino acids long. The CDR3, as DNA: TGCGCCAGCAGCTCACCCGACAGGGAGAATGAAAAACTGTTTTTT. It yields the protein CASSSPDRENEKLFF.

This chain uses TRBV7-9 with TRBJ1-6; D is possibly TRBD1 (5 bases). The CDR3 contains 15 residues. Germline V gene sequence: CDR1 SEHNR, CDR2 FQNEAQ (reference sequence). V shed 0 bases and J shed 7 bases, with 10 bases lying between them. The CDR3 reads CASSLAVRTNSPLHF. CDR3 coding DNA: TGTGCCAGCAGCTTAGCGGTACGGACAAATTCACCCCTCCACTTT.

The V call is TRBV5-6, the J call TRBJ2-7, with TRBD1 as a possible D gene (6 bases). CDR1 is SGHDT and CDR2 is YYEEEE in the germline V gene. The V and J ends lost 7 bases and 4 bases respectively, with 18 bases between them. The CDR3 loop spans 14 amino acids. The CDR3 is CASRPLTGFYEQYF. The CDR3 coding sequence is TGTGCCAGCCGACCTCTGACAGGCTTTTACGAGCAGTACTTC.

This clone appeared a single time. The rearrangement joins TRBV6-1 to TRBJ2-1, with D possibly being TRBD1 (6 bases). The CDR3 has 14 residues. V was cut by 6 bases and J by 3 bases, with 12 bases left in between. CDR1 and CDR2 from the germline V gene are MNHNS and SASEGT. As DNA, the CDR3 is TGTGCCAGCAGACTCGGGACACTCTACAATGAGCAGTTCTTC. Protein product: CASRLGTLYNEQFF.

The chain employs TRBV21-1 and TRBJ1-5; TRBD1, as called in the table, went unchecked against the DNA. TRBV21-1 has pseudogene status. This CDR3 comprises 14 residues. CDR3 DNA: TGTGCCAGCAGCCCAATGGCAGGTCCTCAGCCCCAGCATTTT. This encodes CASSPMAGPQPQHF.

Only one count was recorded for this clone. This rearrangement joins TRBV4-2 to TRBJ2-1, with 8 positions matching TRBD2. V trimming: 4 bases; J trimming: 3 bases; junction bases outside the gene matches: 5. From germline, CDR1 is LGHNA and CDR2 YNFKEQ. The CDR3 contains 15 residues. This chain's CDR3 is CASSRPGLDYNEQFF. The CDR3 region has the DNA TGTGCCAGCAGCCGACCGGGACTAGACTACAATGAGCAGTTCTTC.

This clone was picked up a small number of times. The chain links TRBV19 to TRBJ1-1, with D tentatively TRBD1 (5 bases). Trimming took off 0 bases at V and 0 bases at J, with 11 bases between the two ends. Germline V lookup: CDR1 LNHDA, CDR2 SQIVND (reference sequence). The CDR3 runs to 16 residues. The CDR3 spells CASSIDLETVNTEAFF. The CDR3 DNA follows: TGTGCCAGTAGTATAGATTTGGAGACAGTGAACACTGAAGCTTTCTTT.

CDR3 in amino acids: CASSPSDSRQQYF. DNA of the CDR3: TGTGCCAGCTCACCATCCGACAGTCGACAGCAGTACTTC. The genes are TRBV18 and TRBJ2-7, with a possible D match to TRBD1 (5 bases). Germline CDR1 reads KGHSH; CDR2 reads LQKENI. Trimming left V 2 bases short and J 8 bases short, with 13 bases between. The CDR3 loop spans 13 amino acids. Supplemented by reference TRBV18 and TRBJ2-7, the full variable domain reads NAGVMQNPRHLVRRRGQEARLRCSPMKGHSHVYWYRQLPEEGLKFMVYLQKENIIDESGMPKERFSAEFPKEGPSILRIQQVVRGDSAAYFCASSPSDSRQQYFGPGTRLTVT.

Written as DNA, the CDR3 is TGTGCCAGCAGGGGACAGGCGATTGAAAAACTGTTTTTT. The encoded protein is CASRGQAIEKLFF. This chain links TRBV6-1 with TRBJ1-4; 8 positions agree with TRBD1. Losses at the gene ends were 6 bases for V and 7 bases for J; bases not matched to a gene: 4. The CDR3 totals 13 residues. Germline V gene data show CDR1 as MNHNS and CDR2 as SASEGT.

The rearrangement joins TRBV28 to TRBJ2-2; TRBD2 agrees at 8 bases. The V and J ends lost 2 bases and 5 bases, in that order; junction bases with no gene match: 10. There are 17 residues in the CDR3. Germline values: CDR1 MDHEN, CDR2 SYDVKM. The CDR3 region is CASSLTSGGFRTGELFF. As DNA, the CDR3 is TGTGCCAGCAGTTTAACGAGCGGGGGTTTTCGGACCGGGGAGCTGTTTTTT.

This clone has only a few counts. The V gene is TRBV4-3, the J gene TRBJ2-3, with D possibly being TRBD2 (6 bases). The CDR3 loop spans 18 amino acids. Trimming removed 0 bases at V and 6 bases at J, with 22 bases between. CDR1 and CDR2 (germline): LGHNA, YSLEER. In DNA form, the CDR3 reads TGCGCCAGCAGCCAAGATGTGATTACTAGCACGTATCCCGATACGCAGTATTTT. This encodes CASSQDVITSTYPDTQYF.

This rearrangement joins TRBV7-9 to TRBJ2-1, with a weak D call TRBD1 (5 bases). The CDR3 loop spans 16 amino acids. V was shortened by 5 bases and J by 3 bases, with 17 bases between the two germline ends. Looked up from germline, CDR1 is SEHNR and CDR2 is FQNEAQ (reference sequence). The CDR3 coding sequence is TGTGCCAGCAGCCGTGGCAGGGTTTCTCGCTACAATGAGCAGTTCTTC. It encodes CASSRGRVSRYNEQFF.

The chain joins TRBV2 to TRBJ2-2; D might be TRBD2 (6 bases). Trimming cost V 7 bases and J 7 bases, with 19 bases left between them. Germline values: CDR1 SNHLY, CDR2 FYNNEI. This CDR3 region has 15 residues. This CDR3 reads CASTSWGELGGELFF. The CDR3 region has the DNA TGTGCCAGCACAAGCTGGGGGGAGCTAGGCGGGGAGCTGTTTTTT. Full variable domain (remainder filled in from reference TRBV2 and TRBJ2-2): EPEVTQTPSHQVTQMGQEVILRCVPISNHLYFYWYRQILGQKVEFLVSFYNNEISEKSEIFDDQFSVERPDGSNFTLKIRSTKLEDSAMYFCASTSWGELGGELFFGEGSRLTVL.

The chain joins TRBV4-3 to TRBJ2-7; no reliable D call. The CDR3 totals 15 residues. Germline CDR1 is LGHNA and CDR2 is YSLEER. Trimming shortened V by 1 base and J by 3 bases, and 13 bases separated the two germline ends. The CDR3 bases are TGCGCCAGCAGCCAAGCTTTTGCAGGTGACTACGAGCAGTACTTC. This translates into CASSQAFAGDYEQYF.

For the CDR3, the DNA is TGTGCCAGCAGCTTCACAGGGGGCCCTAATGAAAAACTGTTTTTT. Translated: CASSFTGGPNEKLFF. This chain links TRBV11-2 with TRBJ1-4, with TRBD1 matching over 9 bases. With V trimmed by 3 bases and J by 3 bases, 2 bases remained unmatched. Germline V CDR1 and CDR2: SGHAT, FQNNGV. The CDR3 runs 15 residues.

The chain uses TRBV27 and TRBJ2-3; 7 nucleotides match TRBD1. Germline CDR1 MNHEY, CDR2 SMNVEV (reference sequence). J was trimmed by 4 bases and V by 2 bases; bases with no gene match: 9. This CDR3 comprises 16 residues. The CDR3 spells CASSLLAQGFADTQYF. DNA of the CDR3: TGTGCCAGCAGTTTACTTGCACAGGGGTTTGCAGATACGCAGTATTTT.

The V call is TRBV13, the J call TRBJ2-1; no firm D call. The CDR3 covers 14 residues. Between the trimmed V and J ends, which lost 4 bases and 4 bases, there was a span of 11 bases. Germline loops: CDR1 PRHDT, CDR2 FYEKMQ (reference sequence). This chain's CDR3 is CASSSTGGYNEQFF. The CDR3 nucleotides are TGTGCCAGCAGCTCGACGGGTGGGTACAATGAGCAGTTCTTC. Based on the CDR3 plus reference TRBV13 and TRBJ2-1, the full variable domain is AAGVIQSPRHLIKEKRETATLKCYPIPRHDTVYWYQQGPGQDPQFLISFYEKMQSDKGSIPDRFSAQQFSDYHSELNMSSLELGDSALYFCASSSTGGYNEQFFGPGTRLTVL.